This TCR beta chain was recorded in a study of response to subunit inactivated influenza vaccine. TCRdb used MiXCR to reprocess the RT-PCR reads, holding one entry per CDR3 protein. The data hold a few hundred thousand distinct CDR3 sequences, with 9.5% to 13% observed a single time. Study-wide points: That few new T cells are recruited by each seasonal influenza vaccination was the authors' suggestion.

The CDR3 has 13 residues. Germline values: CDR1 SGHRS, CDR2 YFSETQ. The ends were cut back, 0 bases at V and 0 bases at J, with 4 bases in the middle. The sample holds many counts of this clonotype. Its antigen is unknown. This receptor was obtained from a man over 45 who received an inactivated influenza vaccine. The chain carries TRBV5-1 and TRBJ2-7; D gene ambiguous. Sequenced here: PBMCs from blood, sampled about 40 days after vaccination. The CDR3 nucleotides read TGCGCCAGCAGCTTGGACTACTCCTACGAGCAGTACTTC. It specifies CASSLDYSYEQYF.